The clone carrying this TCR beta chain was counted a few times. Its target is unknown. It was with 60 Vbeta and 13 Jbeta primers that the PCR ran. Produced via immunoSEQ multiplex PCR; TCRdb's table is partial and in-frame only. The table has roughly 120,000 clones, about 80% seen once. Losses at the gene ends were 3 bases for V and 2 bases for J; bases not matched to a gene: 0. Germline V gene data show CDR1 as SGHRS and CDR2 as YFSETQ. This CDR3 is built from 14 residues. This entry is derived from a study of cytomegalovirus exposure and HLA in healthy donors. Study-level points and caveats: An Asian-associated ancestry cluster reportedly showed fewer N-insertions than the approximately 670-donor mean in a later analysis. Rare TCR sequences predominated, though certain public TCRs were found in many donors. Listed as cytomegalovirus-associated were 150 or so TCR beta chains.

Sequencing was carried out using PBMCs. V usage is TRBV5-1 and J usage is TRBJ1-2; 11 nucleotides agree with TRBD1. This TCR was recovered from a woman aged 55-69 years in good health and CMV-seropositive. CDR3 sequence reads: CASSWDRGNYGYTF. The DNA for the CDR3 is TGCGCCAGCAGCTGGGACAGGGGGAACTATGGCTACACCTTC. Full variable domain (missing parts from reference TRBV5-1 and TRBJ1-2): KAGVTQTPRYLIKTRGQQVTLSCSPISGHRSVSWYQQTPGQGLQFLFEYFSETQRNKGNFPGRFSGRQFSNSRSEMNVSTLELGDSALYLCASSWDRGNYGYTFGSGTRLTVV.